These 32 T cell receptor beta chains came from one sample sequenced in a study of blood T cell repertoires in COVID-19. Clones were sequenced by immunoSEQ multiplex PCR, and TCRdb holds only the in-frame ones, with some missing. The sample carries just under 250,000 clones, approximately 84% recorded once. Sequencing input: peripheral blood. These receptors came from a woman in her 30s who had recovered from COVID-19.

This rearrangement joins TRBV13 to TRBJ2-3; 9 bases align to TRBD2. Germline lookup yields CDR1 PRHDT and CDR2 FYEKMQ (reference sequence). The CDR3 covers 15 residues. V lost 4 bases, J lost 1 base, and 3 bases stayed unmatched. The chain's CDR3 is CASSWRGGGTDTQYF. The DNA of the CDR3 is TGTGCCAGCAGCTGGCGGGGGGGCGGCACAGATACGCAGTATTTT.

The genes are TRBV7-9 and TRBJ2-1, with D perhaps matching TRBD1 (6 bases). V was cut by 3 bases and J by 7 bases, with 13 bases left in between. Germline CDR1 reads SEHNR; CDR2 reads FQNEAQ (reference sequence). The CDR3 runs to 14 residues. This CDR3 is CASSFSGRGNEQFF. The DNA for the CDR3 is TGTGCCAGCAGCTTCTCGGGCAGGGGTAATGAGCAGTTCTTC.

This rearrangement joins TRBV12-3 or TRBV12-4 to TRBJ1-1; 7 positions match TRBD1. V gave up 2 bases and J gave up 11 bases; unmatched junction bases: 5. The CDR3 extends over 12 amino acids. CDR3 nucleotides: TGTGCCAGCAGTTTAAGTGGGACAGCGGCTTTCTTT. It specifies CASSLSGTAAFF.

This clone was observed a single time. The chain uses TRBV7-9 and TRBJ1-4; D is unclear. The V gene's germline CDR1 is SEHNR and CDR2 FQNEAQ (reference sequence). V lost 6 bases, J lost 7 bases, and 15 bases lay in between. This CDR3 is 14 amino acids long. The CDR3, as DNA: TGTGCCAGCAGTTTGCCTACCCCAGGTGAAAAACTGTTTTTT. This gives the protein CASSLPTPGEKLFF.

The chain joins TRBV6-2 or TRBV6-3 to TRBJ1-1; 9 nucleotides align to TRBD1. CDR1 MNHEY and CDR2 SVGEGT come from the germline V gene. CDR3 size: 19 residues. Germline trimming cut 0 bases from V and 3 bases from J; bases unmatched to any gene: 14. The CDR3 reads CASSYSIVGKGQGHTEAFF. CDR3 coding DNA: TGTGCCAGCAGTTACTCGATCGTAGGAAAAGGACAGGGGCACACTGAAGCTTTCTTT.

The genes are TRBV30 and TRBJ2-5; 12 bases align to TRBD2. CDR1 GTSNPN and CDR2 SVGIG come from the germline V gene (reference sequence). This CDR3 comprises 16 residues. The trim removed 0 bases at V and 0 bases at J, leaving 2 bases unmatched. The CDR3 here is CAWSVTSGGYQETQYF. CDR3 DNA: TGTGCCTGGAGTGTAACTAGCGGGGGGTACCAAGAGACCCAGTACTTC.

The chain recombines TRBV6-5 with TRBJ2-4; a weak D match, TRBD1 (6 bases). This CDR3 contains 14 residues. Germline V gene sequence: CDR1 MNHEY, CDR2 SVGAGI. Trimming removed 6 bases from V and 8 bases from J, with 17 bases in between. This CDR3 reads CASRPRGHGDIQYF. The CDR3 DNA follows: TGTGCCAGCAGGCCCAGGGGTCACGGAGACATTCAGTACTTC.

The V gene is TRBV4-2, the J gene TRBJ1-5; D uncertain. The CDR3 loop spans 16 amino acids. Germline V lookup: CDR1 LGHNA, CDR2 YNFKEQ. Trimming took 0 bases from V and 7 from J, leaving 16 bases between them. The CDR3 DNA follows: TGTGCCAGCAGCCAAGAGGATTGGCGGGGTGGGCAGCCCCAGCATTTT. It encodes CASSQEDWRGGQPQHF.

This sequence joins TRBV5-4 and TRBJ2-7, with no clear D. Trimming cost V 4 bases and J 4 bases, with 18 bases left between them. This CDR3 region has 15 residues. Per germline, CDR1 SGHNT and CDR2 YYREEE (reference sequence). CDR3 nucleotide sequence: TGTGCCAGCAGCGGCTCAGCAGGCAACTTTTACGAGCAGTACTTC. Amino acids: CASSGSAGNFYEQYF.

The chain uses TRBV6-1 and TRBJ2-2; D is undetermined. Trimming left V 2 bases short and J 3 bases short, with 19 bases between. Germline CDR1 reads MNHNS; CDR2 reads SASEGT. The CDR3 is 18 amino acids. The CDR3 loop is CASSEKARISMDTGELFF. The CDR3, as DNA: TGTGCCAGCAGTGAAAAAGCTCGAATAAGTATGGACACCGGGGAGCTGTTTTTT.

This rearrangement joins TRBV5-1 to TRBJ2-3; D is possibly TRBD1 (6 bases). V was shortened by 2 bases and J by 0 bases, with 13 bases between the two germline ends. Looked up from germline, CDR1 is SGHRS and CDR2 is YFSETQ. This CDR3 spans 16 amino acids. In DNA, the CDR3 is TGCGCCAGCAGCTTATTGTTGGGGGCTAGCACAGATACGCAGTATTTT. Amino acid sequence: CASSLLLGASTDTQYF. The variable domain in full, completed from reference TRBV5-1 and TRBJ2-3, reads KAGVTQTPRYLIKTRGQQVTLSCSPISGHRSVSWYQQTPGQGLQFLFEYFSETQRNKGNFPGRFSGRQFSNSRSEMNVSTLELGDSALYLCASSLLLGASTDTQYFGPGTRLTVL.

The V call is TRBV4-1, the J call TRBJ2-4, with 9 nucleotides matching TRBD1. The CDR3 is made up of 13 amino acids. The germline V gene encodes CDR1 MGHRA and CDR2 YSYEKL. The V and J ends lost 2 bases and 15 bases, in that order; junction bases with no gene match: 8. The CDR3 DNA reads TGCGCCAGCAGCCAATGGACAGGGGCGCTGGGGTACTTC. Translating it yields CASSQWTGALGYF.

The chain recombines TRBV10-1 with TRBJ2-2, with 7 positions matching TRBD1. The germline V gene encodes CDR1 WNHNN and CDR2 SYGVQD (reference sequence). The CDR3 runs 13 residues. V lost 9 bases, J lost 7 bases, and 8 bases stayed unmatched. CDR3 coding DNA: TGCGCCAGTGGACAGGCTCGTGGCGGGGAGCTGTTTTTT. It encodes CASGQARGGELFF.

The CDR3 here is CASSITHWDREQYF. DNA of the CDR3: TGTGCCAGTAGTATAACCCACTGGGACAGGGAGCAGTACTTC. The chain links TRBV19 to TRBJ2-7, with 8 bases lining up with TRBD1. The ends lost 2 bases at V and 7 bases at J; junction bases unmatched: 7. The CDR3 has 14 amino acids. Germline CDR1 is LNHDA and CDR2 is SQIVND (reference sequence).

The V call is TRBV7-6, the J call TRBJ2-1; D not certain. The CDR3 runs to 11 residues. Germline V gives CDR1 SGHVS, CDR2 FNYEAQ. The V and J ends lost 5 bases and 9 bases respectively, with 8 bases between them. The CDR3 bases are TGTGCCAGCAGCCCGTCCCGTGAGCAGTTCTTC. This gives the protein CASSPSREQFF.

This chain uses TRBV20-1 with TRBJ2-7, with TRBD2 identical over 14 bases. The CDR3 is 17 amino acids. With 3 bases clipped from V and 2 bases from J, the junction kept 9 bases outside the gene matches. Germline values: CDR1 DFQATT, CDR2 SNEGSKA (reference sequence). This chain's CDR3 is CSASLPTSGGAPYEQYF. For the CDR3, the DNA is TGCAGTGCTAGTTTGCCGACTAGCGGGGGGGCTCCCTACGAGCAGTACTTC.

This chain joins TRBV27 and TRBJ2-3, with TRBD2 matching over 12 bases. CDR1 is MNHEY and CDR2 is SMNVEV in the germline V gene (reference sequence). With V trimmed by 5 bases and J by 3 bases, 9 bases remained unmatched. The CDR3 consists of 17 residues. This CDR3 reads CASSTSSGGAATDTQYF. The CDR3 DNA reads as TGTGCCAGCAGTACATCTAGCGGGGGGGCCGCTACAGATACGCAGTATTTT.

This clone appeared once. The gene calls are TRBV6-5 and TRBJ2-6; D may be TRBD1 (5 bases). The CDR3 is made up of 15 amino acids. V was cut by 6 bases and J by 1 base, with 10 bases left in between. Germline assignment: CDR1 MNHEY and CDR2 SVGAGI. For the CDR3, the DNA is TGTGCCAGCAGCTACCAGGGTTCTGGGGCCAACGTCCTGACTTTC. Protein product: CASSYQGSGANVLTF.

The J gene is TRBJ2-7, the V gene TRBV10-3; 14 nucleotides line up with TRBD2. The CDR3 length is 19 residues. Germline-derived CDR1 and CDR2 are ENHRY and SYGVKD. V trimming: 4 bases; J trimming: 0 bases; junction bases outside the gene matches: 11. The CDR3 DNA follows: TGTGCCATCAGTGGAGGGACTAGCGGGGGAAAGTCGGGCTCCTACGAGCAGTACTTC. Translating gives CAISGGTSGGKSGSYEQYF.

This chain joins TRBV4-3 and TRBJ1-2, with TRBD1 identical over 7 bases. The V gene end was trimmed by 0 bases and the J gene end by 6 bases; junction bases not matched to a gene: 10. CDR1 is LGHNA and CDR2 is YSLEER in the germline V gene. The length of the CDR3 is 16 residues. CDR3 residues: CASSQELETGTDGYTF. CDR3 nucleotides: TGCGCCAGCAGCCAAGAATTAGAGACAGGGACTGATGGCTACACCTTC.

The chain combines TRBV7-9 with TRBJ1-1; 10 positions agree with TRBD1. The germline V gene has CDR1 SEHNR and CDR2 FQNEAQ (reference sequence). Trimming took 4 bases from V and 5 from J; bases not matched to a gene: 7. The CDR3 has 15 residues. CDR3: CASSSRQGARTEAFF. The CDR3 DNA sequence: TGTGCCAGCAGCTCCAGACAGGGGGCGAGGACTGAAGCTTTCTTT.

The chain couples TRBV2 to TRBJ1-1; possible D gene TRBD1, 5 bases. The CDR3 contains 12 residues. With 6 bases removed from V and 4 bases from J, the gap between germline ends came to 9 bases. Germline V gene lookup returns CDR1 SNHLY and CDR2 FYNNEI. Written as DNA, the CDR3 is TGTGCCAGCAGAGGGGATAGCACTGAAGCTTTCTTT. Translating gives CASRGDSTEAFF.

This clone occurred once. The V gene is TRBV4-3, the J gene TRBJ2-3, with TRBD1 as a possible D gene (5 bases). Trimming removed 1 base from V and 4 bases from J, with 9 bases in between. The CDR3 runs to 14 residues. Germline CDR1 LGHNA, CDR2 YSLEER. In nucleotides, the CDR3 is TGCGCCAGCAGCCAAGTCAGCAGGGCAGATACGCAGTATTTT. Translation: CASSQVSRADTQYF.

The CDR3 sequence is CASSYSAQGVNQPQHF. CDR3 bases: TGTGCCAGCAGTTACTCAGCGCAGGGGGTCAATCAGCCCCAGCATTTT. The chain combines TRBV6-5 with TRBJ1-5; 7 bases agree with TRBD1. Germline lookup yields CDR1 MNHEY and CDR2 SVGAGI. The CDR3 runs to 16 residues. V was pared by 0 bases and J by 3 bases, with 5 bases of the junction left unmatched.

Points on this clone: Other DNA sequences from this sample encode an identical CDR3 as well. The rearrangement uses TRBV9 and TRBJ2-1; TRBD2 is a possible D gene (5 bases). Per germline, CDR1 SGDLS and CDR2 YYNGEE. This CDR3 is built from 14 residues. Between the trimmed V and J ends, which lost 2 bases and 0 bases, there was a span of 6 bases. Here the CDR3 DNA reads TGTGCCAGCAGCGTTGGGAGCTCCTACAATGAGCAGTTCTTC. It translates to CASSVGSSYNEQFF.

The CDR3 sequence: CASSYSRGVLGQFF. DNA for the CDR3: TGTGCCAGCAGTTACTCCAGGGGAGTACTAGGGCAGTTCTTC. The chain has TRBV6-2 or TRBV6-3 and TRBJ2-1; the D gene is possibly TRBD1 (6 bases). Germline CDR1 MNHEY, CDR2 SVGEGT. The CDR3 runs to 14 residues. V shed 0 bases and J shed 12 bases, with 15 bases lying between them.

This chain uses TRBV2 with TRBJ2-5; 11 bases map to TRBD2. The CDR3 runs to 19 residues. The V segment lost 1 base and the J segment 5 bases; nucleotides outside the gene matches: 15. Germline assignment: CDR1 SNHLY and CDR2 FYNNEI. CDR3 protein: CASSEGPTTSGGTGETQYF. For the CDR3, the DNA is TGTGCCAGCAGTGAAGGTCCAACCACTAGCGGGGGTACTGGTGAGACCCAGTACTTC.

The CDR3 region is CASSVGSNINEQFF. CDR3 in DNA: TGTGCCAGCAGCGTAGGTAGTAATATTAATGAGCAGTTCTTC. The chain has TRBV9 and TRBJ2-1; unclear D gene. The CDR3 sequence is 14 residues long. The V end was cut by 0 bases, the J end by 7 bases, with 11 bases between. Germline CDR1 is SGDLS and CDR2 is YYNGEE.

The V call is TRBV4-3, the J call TRBJ2-2, with D unresolved. CDR3 size: 12 residues. Trimming removed 2 bases from V and 6 bases from J, with 4 bases in between. The germline V gene encodes CDR1 LGHNA and CDR2 YSLEER. CDR3 in DNA: TGCGCCAGCAGCCAACTAGCCGGGGAGCTGTTTTTT. Its translation is CASSQLAGELFF.

This chain joins TRBV15 and TRBJ1-5; the match to TRBD1 covers 7 bases. V was pared by 0 bases and J by 11 bases, with 16 bases of the junction left unmatched. This CDR3 is built from 17 residues. Germline V lookup: CDR1 LNHNV, CDR2 YYDKDF (reference sequence). The CDR3 DNA reads TGTGCCACCAGCAGAGATTACGCCGGGACAGTTATCGGTGCCCAGCATTTT. It is translated as CATSRDYAGTVIGAQHF.

The genes are TRBV6-5 and TRBJ1-1, with TRBD1 identical over 8 bases. Germline V gives CDR1 MNHEY, CDR2 SVGAGI. CDR3 size: 15 residues. Trimming took 6 bases from V and 2 from J; bases not matched to a gene: 8. CDR3 sequence reads: CASRVSTGANTEAFF. CDR3 nucleotides: TGTGCCAGCAGAGTTTCGACAGGGGCCAACACTGAAGCTTTCTTT.

The table lists this clone with a few counts. The DNA is omitted, as the CDR3 cannot be located on it reliably, and the CDR3 follows TCRdb's listing. The chain links TRBV2 to TRBJ2-7; no DNA check was done on the table's D call, TRBD2. The CDR3 has 13 amino acids, counting both end residues. Germline CDR1 reads SNHLY; CDR2 reads FYNNEI. This chain's CDR3 is CASSEVGLGSPYF.